These 3 T cell receptor beta chains were all obtained from the same sample, sequenced in a study of blood T cell repertoires in COVID-19. The method was immunoSEQ multiplex PCR; TCRdb's version includes in-frame clones alone and lacks a portion of them. The data contain 25,000 to 30,000 clones, about 89% of them singletons. The sequencing sample was made of peripheral blood. The receptor set was obtained from a human donor in a cohort sampled during active COVID-19.

The chain employs TRBV7-9 and TRBJ1-1; TRBD1 matches 8 bases. The CDR3 consists of 14 residues. Trimming removed 3 bases from V and 5 bases from J; junction bases left unmatched: 5. Germline V lookup: CDR1 SEHNR, CDR2 FQNEAQ (reference sequence). The CDR3 here is CASSFWDRKTEAFF. CDR3 in DNA: TGTGCCAGCAGCTTTTGGGACAGGAAGACTGAAGCTTTCTTT.

Only a few counts were recorded for this clone. This chain connects TRBV6-4 to TRBJ1-5, with TRBD1 matching 10 bases. This CDR3 comprises 15 residues. With 5 bases clipped from V and 4 bases from J, the junction kept 5 bases outside the gene matches. Germline V gene data show CDR1 as MRHNA and CDR2 as SNTAGT. CDR3 DNA: TGTGCCAGCAGTCCCGGGACAGGGGCAAATCAGCCCCAGCATTTT. Translation gives CASSPGTGANQPQHF.

This chain uses TRBV7-9 with TRBJ2-7; the match to TRBD1 covers 9 bases. The V and J ends lost 5 bases and 0 bases, in that order; junction bases with no gene match: 2. The V gene's germline CDR1 is SEHNR and CDR2 FQNEAQ (reference sequence). The CDR3 has 14 amino acids. CDR3 nucleotide sequence: TGTGCCAGCAGCCAACAGGGGGCCTCCTACGAGCAGTACTTC. Translation: CASSQQGASYEQYF.